One TCR beta chain is described in this entry. Its antigen remains unidentified. Generated by immunoSEQ multiplex PCR, the TCRdb table keeps only in-frame clones and is missing some. In the table there are about 86,000 clones, 70% to 90% of which are singletons. The sample is drawn from a study of cytotoxic CD8 clonotypes in ibrutinib-treated CLL. The wider study: Partial response was seen in around 24 patients and complete response in 2; after median 68 months, approximately 14 stayed remitted, around twelve progressed. Mean yields were nearly 260,000 productive templates and around 98,000 productive rearrangements per sample.

Whole-study results and caveats: Baseline values of clonality outstripped age-matched healthy donors and followed circulating CD8+ T-cell counts. Contraction or stability on treatment was seen for public clonotypes, which were uncommon.

CDR1 and CDR2 from the germline V gene are MNHEY and SVGAGI. V lost 0 bases and J 0 bases, leaving 9 bases between the germline ends. This CDR3 has 16 residues. V gene TRBV6-5 combines with J gene TRBJ1-5; D is unclear. The TCR originated in a human donor with chronic lymphocytic leukemia. This specimen was PBMCs, taken before ibrutinib treatment. CDR3 amino acids: CASSYSAGSSNQPQHF. CDR3 coding DNA: TGTGCCAGCAGTTACTCCGCCGGCAGTAGCAATCAGCCCCAGCATTTT.